A selection of T cell receptor beta chains follows, all from one sample in a study of T cells after yellow fever vaccination. MiXCR was run by TCRdb on the 5' RACE reads, yielding one entry per CDR3 protein. The sample carries approximately 24,000 distinct CDR3 sequences, about 5.5% recorded once. The material was PBMCs, either bulk or a sorted T-cell subset (CD4+, CD8+, memory, or dextramer-sorted; not recorded which), obtained 15 days after the yellow fever booster vaccination. The receptors stem from a young man who received the YFV17D yellow fever vaccine. CDR3s include the opening cysteine and the closing phenylalanine or tryptophan. Each record gives: V gene, J gene, clone size, D gene, CDR3 protein, CDR3 DNA. D genes are given only for firm matches. Size is omitted from some rows. Given values are once, few, many or a class for expanded clones.

>TRBV25-1|TRBJ2-7|.|.
CASSESVYEQYF
TGTGCCAGCAGTGAATCTGTTTACGAGCAGTACTTC
>TRBV10-2|TRBJ1-1|many|.
CASRNRDLTAFF
TGCGCCAGCAGGAACCGGGACTTAACGGCTTTCTTT
>TRBV7-2|TRBJ2-3|many|TRBD1
CASSLRTGTVNF
TGTGCCAGCAGCTTACGGACAGGGACGGTAAATTTT
>TRBV10-3|TRBJ1-1|.|.
CAIRGGEGGVTEAFF
TGTGCCATCAGGGGAGGTGAGGGCGGGGTGACTGAAGCTTTCTTT
>TRBV5-1|TRBJ2-5|many|TRBD2
CASSYLAGGGQETQYF
TGCGCCAGCAGTTATCTAGCGGGAGGGGGTCAAGAGACCCAGTACTTC
>TRBV9|TRBJ2-5|many|TRBD2
CASSVKPSGGKETQYF
TGTGCCAGCAGCGTAAAACCCAGCGGGGGAAAAGAGACCCAGTACTTC
>TRBV2|TRBJ1-5|many|.
CASRLGQPQHF
TGTGCCAGCAGATTGGGTCAGCCCCAGCATTTT
>TRBV7-9|TRBJ2-2|many|.
CASSLQPPELFF
TGTGCCAGCAGCTTACAACCCCCGGAGCTGTTTTTT
>TRBV20-1|TRBJ2-1|many|TRBD1
CSARDLQDRGHNEQFF
TGCAGTGCTAGAGATCTCCAGGACAGGGGTCACAATGAGCAGTTCTTC
>TRBV6-2/TRBV6-3|TRBJ2-2|many|.
CASSYSFEGTGELFF
TGTGCCAGCAGTTACAGTTTCGAGGGGACCGGGGAGCTGTTTTTT
>TRBV5-1|TRBJ2-3|many|.
CASSLRAESTDTQYF
TGCGCCAGCAGCCTAAGAGCGGAGAGCACAGATACGCAGTATTTT
>TRBV20-1|TRBJ2-7|many|TRBD2
CSAPLASGNNEQYF
TGCAGTGCTCCGCTTGCTAGCGGGAACAACGAGCAGTACTTC
>TRBV2|TRBJ2-2|medium-sized|.
CASSDIGINTGELFF
TGTGCCAGCAGTGACATCGGGATAAACACCGGGGAGCTGTTTTTT
>TRBV12-3/TRBV12-4|TRBJ1-2|many|TRBD1
CASSFLGQGFRYGYTF
TGTGCCAGCAGTTTCCTTGGACAGGGATTTCGGTATGGCTACACCTTC
>TRBV20-1|TRBJ2-7|many|.
CSARVPRGHEQYF
TGCAGTGCTAGAGTTCCTAGGGGCCACGAGCAGTACTTC
>TRBV12-3/TRBV12-4|TRBJ2-5|many|.
CASSTLVLETQYF
TGTGCCAGCAGCACCCTTGTATTGGAGACCCAGTACTTC
>TRBV7-9|TRBJ1-1|many|.
CASSPGLTNTEAFF
TGTGCCAGCAGCCCGGGACTGACGAACACTGAAGCTTTCTTT
>TRBV6-1|TRBJ2-7|many|TRBD1
CASREKRGTGAHEQYF
TGTGCCAGCAGAGAGAAGAGGGGGACAGGTGCCCACGAGCAGTACTTC
>TRBV4-3|TRBJ1-2|few|TRBD1
CASSQANRGQANYGYTF
TGCGCCAGCAGCCAAGCAAACCGCGGACAGGCTAACTATGGCTACACCTTC
>TRBV5-1|TRBJ2-1|medium-sized|.
CASRPQTDNEQFF
TGCGCCAGCAGGCCACAGACCGACAATGAGCAGTTCTTC
>TRBV27|TRBJ2-7|many|.
CASSPTGTPSYEQYF
TGTGCCAGCAGCCCCACCGGGACACCATCTTACGAGCAGTACTTC
>TRBV6-2/TRBV6-3|TRBJ2-3|many|.
CASSLRQVTDTQYF
TGTGCCAGCAGTCTTCGACAGGTCACAGATACGCAGTATTTT
>TRBV4-2|TRBJ2-5|many|TRBD1
CASSQGGQAQETQYF
TGTGCCAGCAGCCAAGGGGGACAGGCCCAAGAGACCCAGTACTTC
>TRBV13|TRBJ2-1|many|.
CASSLRYEQFF
TGTGCCAGCAGCTTGCGATATGAGCAGTTCTTC
>TRBV20-1|TRBJ2-3|many|TRBD1
CSATWDREKADTQYF
TGCAGTGCTACCTGGGACAGGGAAAAGGCAGATACGCAGTATTTT
>TRBV10-1|TRBJ2-4|few|TRBD2
CASSETAGTRGNIQYF
TGCGCCAGCAGTGAAACAGCCGGGACGCGGGGGAACATTCAGTACTTC
>TRBV28|TRBJ2-1|many|TRBD1
CASLGQGARTYNEQFF
TGTGCCAGCCTGGGACAGGGGGCCCGTACCTACAATGAGCAGTTCTTC
>TRBV6-5|TRBJ2-2|many|.
CASSYTGGLVSGELFF
TGTGCCAGCAGTTACACAGGGGGACTAGTTTCCGGGGAGCTGTTTTTT
>TRBV12-3/TRBV12-4|TRBJ1-1|medium-sized|TRBD1
CASSSEGGKMEAFF
TGTGCCAGCAGTTCGGAAGGGGGCAAAATGGAAGCTTTCTTT
>TRBV29-1|TRBJ2-3|many|TRBD1
CSDLQGRDTQYF
TGCAGCGACCTACAGGGGAGAGATACGCAGTATTTT
>TRBV10-3|TRBJ1-6|many|TRBD1
CAISDVIDRGDSPLHF
TGTGCCATCAGTGACGTCATCGACAGGGGGGATTCACCCCTCCACTTT
>TRBV10-3|TRBJ2-7|many|.
CAVGELKGFEQYF
TGTGCCGTCGGCGAGTTGAAGGGCTTCGAGCAGTACTTC
>TRBV5-6|TRBJ1-2|many|.
CATKKPADYGYTF
TGTGCCACCAAAAAACCGGCGGACTATGGCTACACCTTC
>TRBV7-2|TRBJ2-1|many|.
CASIKAPGAYNEQFF
TGTGCCAGCATCAAAGCCCCGGGAGCCTACAATGAGCAGTTCTTC
>TRBV20-1|TRBJ2-1|many|TRBD2
CSALAGGSTRLYNEQFF
TGCAGCGCTCTAGCGGGAGGGTCGACGCGCCTCTACAATGAGCAGTTCTTC